This is a list of T cell receptor beta chains from one sample in a study of CXCR3-negative and CXCR3-positive naive CD8 T cells. TCRdb processed the 5' RACE reads again and assigns one entry to each CDR3 protein, with no DNA. The table for this sample gives 130,000 or so distinct CDR3 sequences. The sequencing input was naive CXCR3- CD8+ T cells from blood. These receptors were collected from a human donor in good health. Some clones in this sample may be carry-over from other donors' samples. Both conserved end residues are part of each CDR3. The order of the fields is CDR3 length, J gene, V gene, CDR3 protein.

>15|TRBJ2-7|TRBV7-9
CASSPTVRGSDEQYF
>19|TRBJ2-7|TRBV7-9
CASSSRLAGGPGVSYEQYF
>13|TRBJ2-5|TRBV7-3
CASSLNPQETQYF
>11|TRBJ2-7|TRBV5-1
CASSDSYEQYF
>14|TRBJ2-7|TRBV5-1
CASSWARGGYEQYF
>14|TRBJ2-1|TRBV28
CASSLVGGRREQFF
>12|TRBJ2-1|TRBV14
CASSQGLDEQFF
>16|TRBJ2-3|TRBV5-1
CASSPGLAGEIDTQYF
>14|TRBJ2-1|TRBV7-7
CASSLWPGGDEQFF
>13|TRBJ2-7|TRBV29-1
CSVMGGASYEQYF
>14|TRBJ2-7|TRBV29-1
CSVAWDRDSYEQYF
>14|TRBJ2-1|TRBV27
CASSLNQGGNEQFF
>13|TRBJ2-1|TRBV12-3/TRBV12-4
CASSLNEHNEQFF
>14|TRBJ2-1|TRBV20-1
CSALDRRSYNEQFF
>15|TRBJ2-1|TRBV11-2
CASSLEPSGRNEQFF
>12|TRBJ1-2|TRBV29-1
CSVGTEYYGYTF
>18|TRBJ2-3|TRBV5-8
CASSLGPGRGSSTDTQYF
>15|TRBJ1-5|TRBV7-8
CASSFLRGPNQPQHF
>15|TRBJ2-5|TRBV7-6
CASSFVGRARETQYF
>16|TRBJ2-1|TRBV15
CATSSRLAGVNNEQFF
>18|TRBJ2-7|TRBV20-1
CSAVNGLAGDHKPYEQYF
>11|TRBJ2-7|TRBV29-1
CSGTRSGEQYF
>15|TRBJ2-2|TRBV11-2
CASSLLAGVTGELFF
>16|TRBJ2-7|TRBV20-1
CSAERLAGGAVYEQYF
>16|TRBJ2-2|TRBV29-1
CSANPSGGPNTGELFF
>14|TRBJ2-7|TRBV5-1
CASALAGGTYEQYF
>13|TRBJ2-7|TRBV29-1
CSVSTGAAYEQYF
>16|TRBJ2-7|TRBV9
CASSHSADSFSYEQYF
>14|TRBJ2-7|TRBV4-1
CASSQVGGTYEQYF
>13|TRBJ2-7|TRBV28
CASSFRQGVEQYF
>12|TRBJ1-1|TRBV19
CATRTGGTEAFF
>15|TRBJ2-7|TRBV12-3/TRBV12-4
CASSLGAGRNYEQYF
>12|TRBJ1-4|TRBV2
CASSGVSGKLFF
>17|TRBJ2-1|TRBV28
CASSVPLGTSGFNEQFF
>11|TRBJ2-7|TRBV29-1
CSVDESYEQYF
>11|TRBJ1-1|TRBV13
CASSRDREAFF
>17|TRBJ2-3|TRBV2
CASSGLDRRTRTDTQYF
>14|TRBJ2-3|TRBV29-1
CSVTGTTSTDTQYF
>14|TRBJ2-7|TRBV13
CASSFGGSPYEQYF
>17|TRBJ2-1|TRBV4-2
CASSQVDIAGAYNEQFF
>13|TRBJ2-3|TRBV19
CASSATDTDTQYF
>18|TRBJ2-4|TRBV7-6
CASSAGLAGEEPKNIQYF
>15|TRBJ2-1|TRBV10-3
CAIRSTGSSYNEQFF